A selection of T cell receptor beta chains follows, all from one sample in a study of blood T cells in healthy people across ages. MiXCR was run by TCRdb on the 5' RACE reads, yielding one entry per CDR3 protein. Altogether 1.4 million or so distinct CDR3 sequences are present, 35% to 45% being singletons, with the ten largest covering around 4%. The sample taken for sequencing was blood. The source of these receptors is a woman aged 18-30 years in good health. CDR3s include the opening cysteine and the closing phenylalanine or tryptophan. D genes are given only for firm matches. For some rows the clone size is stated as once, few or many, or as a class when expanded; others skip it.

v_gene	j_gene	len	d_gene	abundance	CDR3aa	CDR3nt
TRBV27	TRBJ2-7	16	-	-	CASSSWGRGVYNEQYF	TGTGCCAGCAGTTCCTGGGGCAGGGGTGTTTACAATGAGCAGTACTTC
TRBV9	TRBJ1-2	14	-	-	CACSVGQGSYGYTF	TGTGCCTGCAGCGTAGGCCAGGGGAGCTATGGCTACACCTTC
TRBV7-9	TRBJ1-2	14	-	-	CASSLMGLNYGYTF	TGTGCCAGCAGCTTGATGGGGCTGAACTATGGCTACACCTTC
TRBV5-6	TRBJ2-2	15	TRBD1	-	CASSSGTGIVGELFF	TGTGCCAGCAGCTCCGGGACAGGGATAGTCGGGGAGCTGTTTTTT
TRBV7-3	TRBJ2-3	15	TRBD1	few	CASSPGTGIADTQYF	TGTGCCAGCAGCCCGGGGACAGGGATTGCAGATACGCAGTATTTT
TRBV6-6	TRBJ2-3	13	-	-	CASSQGGKDTQYF	TGTGCCAGCAGTCAGGGTGGGAAAGATACGCAGTATTTT
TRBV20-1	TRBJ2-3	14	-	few	CSARVTMEKSTQYF	TGCAGTGCTAGAGTGACCATGGAAAAGTCTACGCAGTATTTT
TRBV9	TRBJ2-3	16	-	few	CASSVEAGSSTDTQYF	TGTGCCAGCAGCGTAGAGGCGGGGTCTAGCACAGATACGCAGTATTTT
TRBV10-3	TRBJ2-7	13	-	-	CAIKDPTGYEQYF	TGTGCCATCAAAGACCCGACTGGCTACGAGCAGTACTTC
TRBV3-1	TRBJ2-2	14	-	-	CASSQARNTGELFF	TGTGCCAGCAGCCAAGCAAGGAACACCGGGGAGCTGTTTTTT
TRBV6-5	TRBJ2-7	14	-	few	CASSRNSYAYEQYF	TGTGCCAGCAGTAGAAACTCGTACGCCTACGAGCAGTACTTC
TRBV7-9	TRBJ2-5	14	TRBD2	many	CASSGTSGQETQYF	TGTGCCAGCAGCGGGACTAGCGGCCAAGAGACCCAGTACTTC
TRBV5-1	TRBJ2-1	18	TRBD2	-	CASTFEGSGGLSYNEQFF	TGCGCCAGCACCTTCGAAGGTAGCGGGGGGCTGAGCTACAATGAGCAGTTCTTC
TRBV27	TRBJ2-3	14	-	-	CASSLLRSTDTQYF	TGTGCCAGCAGTTTATTGCGGAGCACAGATACGCAGTATTTT
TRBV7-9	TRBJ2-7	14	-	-	CASISFGVSDEQYF	TGTGCCAGCATCTCATTCGGGGTATCGGACGAGCAGTACTTC
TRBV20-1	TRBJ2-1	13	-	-	CSASLPAQREQFF	TGCAGTGCTAGTCTGCCAGCGCAAAGGGAGCAGTTCTTC
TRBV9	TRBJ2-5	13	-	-	CAGSVGTGETQYF	TGTGCCGGCAGCGTAGGCACTGGGGAGACCCAGTACTTC
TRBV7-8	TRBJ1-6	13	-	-	CASSPTLLAPLHF	TGTGCCAGCAGCCCCACCCTTCTGGCACCCCTCCACTTT
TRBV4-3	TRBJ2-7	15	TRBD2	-	CASSQIAGGPYEQYF	TGCGCCAGCAGCCAAATAGCGGGAGGGCCCTACGAGCAGTACTTC
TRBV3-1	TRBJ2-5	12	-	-	CASLSRGETQYF	TGTGCCAGCTTAAGTAGAGGCGAGACCCAGTACTTC
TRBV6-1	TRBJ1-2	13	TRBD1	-	CASRVGQGDGYTF	TGTGCCAGCAGGGTGGGACAGGGTGATGGCTACACCTTC
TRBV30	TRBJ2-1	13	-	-	CAWSVLQGETQFF	TGTGCCTGGAGTGTACTACAGGGAGAGACCCAGTTCTTC
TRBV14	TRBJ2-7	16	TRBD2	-	CASSPIASAGVYEQYF	TGTGCCAGCAGCCCCATTGCTTCTGCGGGAGTCTACGAGCAGTACTTC
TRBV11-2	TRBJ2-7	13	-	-	CASSREDSYEQYF	TGTGCCAGCAGCCGCGAGGACAGCTACGAGCAGTACTTC
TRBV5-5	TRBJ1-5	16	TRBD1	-	CASSPGTGRGNQPQHF	TGTGCCAGCAGCCCTGGGACAGGGAGAGGGAATCAGCCCCAGCATTTT
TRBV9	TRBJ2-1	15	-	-	CASSLHAESYNEQFF	TGTGCCAGCAGCCTCCACGCCGAGTCCTACAATGAGCAGTTCTTC
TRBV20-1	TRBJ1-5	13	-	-	CSAGRDGNQPQHF	TGCAGTGCTGGCAGGGACGGCAATCAGCCCCAGCATTTT
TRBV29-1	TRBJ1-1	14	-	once	CSVARLGLNTEAFF	TGCAGCGTTGCCCGATTGGGGCTTAACACTGAAGCTTTCTTT
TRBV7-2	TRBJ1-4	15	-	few	CASSLAPDFGAGLFF	TGTGCCAGCAGCTTAGCTCCAGATTTTGGTGCTGGACTGTTTTTT
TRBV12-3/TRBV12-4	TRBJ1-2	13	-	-	CASSSGWVYGYTF	TGTGCCAGCAGCTCAGGGTGGGTCTATGGCTACACCTTC
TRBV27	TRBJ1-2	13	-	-	CASSLRSTGGYTF	TGTGCCAGCAGTTTAAGAAGTACAGGTGGCTACACCTTC
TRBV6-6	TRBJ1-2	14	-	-	CASRIQGTFYGYTF	TGTGCCAGCAGAATACAGGGTACTTTCTATGGCTACACCTTC
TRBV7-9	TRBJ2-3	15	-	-	CASSSFKDWTDTQYF	TGTGCCAGCAGCTCTTTCAAGGACTGGACAGATACGCAGTATTTT
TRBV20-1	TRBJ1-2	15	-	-	CSARDFGGMAYGYTF	TGCAGTGCTAGGGATTTCGGGGGGATGGCCTATGGCTACACCTTC
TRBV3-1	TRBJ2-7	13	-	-	CASSQVPAYEQYF	TGTGCCAGCAGCCAAGTACCCGCATACGAGCAGTACTTC
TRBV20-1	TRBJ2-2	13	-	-	CSASLDRDGELFF	TGCAGTGCTAGCCTGGATCGGGACGGGGAGCTGTTTTTT
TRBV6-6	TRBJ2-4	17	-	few	CASSFYDRGLAKNIQYF	TGTGCCAGCAGTTTCTATGACAGAGGCCTAGCCAAAAACATTCAGTACTTC
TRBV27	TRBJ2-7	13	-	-	CASSAGPIREQYF	TGTGCCAGCAGTGCGGGACCGATTCGCGAGCAGTACTTC
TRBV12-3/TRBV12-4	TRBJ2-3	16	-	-	CASSLGSGRSTDTQYF	TGTGCCAGCAGTTTAGGCTCTGGGCGAAGCACAGATACGCAGTATTTT
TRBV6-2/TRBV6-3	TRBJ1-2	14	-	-	CASSYAAGAYGYTF	TGTGCCAGCAGTTACGCAGCAGGAGCCTATGGCTACACCTTC
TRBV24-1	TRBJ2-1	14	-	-	CATSDWARGNEQFF	TGTGCCACCAGTGATTGGGCCAGGGGAAATGAGCAGTTCTTC
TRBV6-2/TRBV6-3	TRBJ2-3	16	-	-	CASSYSGARLTDTQYF	TGTGCCAGCAGTTACTCGGGGGCCCGTCTAACAGATACGCAGTATTTT
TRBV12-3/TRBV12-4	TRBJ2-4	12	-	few	CASSLPRGNQYF	TGTGCCAGCAGCCTTCCCCGGGGAAATCAGTACTTC
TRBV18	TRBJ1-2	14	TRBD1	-	CASSPLDRAGGYTF	TGTGCCAGCTCACCGCTTGACAGGGCGGGTGGCTACACCTTC
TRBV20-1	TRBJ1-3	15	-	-	CSARNPGARGNTIYF	TGCAGTGCTAGGAACCCGGGGGCGCGCGGAAACACCATATATTTT
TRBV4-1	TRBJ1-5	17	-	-	CASSPIGGGPLGQPQHF	TGCGCCAGCAGCCCGATTGGGGGGGGGCCCCTCGGTCAGCCCCAGCATTTT
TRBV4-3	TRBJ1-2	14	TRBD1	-	CASSQIAGGGGYTF	TGCGCCAGCAGCCAAATCGCAGGGGGAGGTGGCTACACCTTC
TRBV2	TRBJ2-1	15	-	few	CASSPLGITYNEQFF	TGTGCCAGCAGTCCGTTAGGTATCACCTACAATGAGCAGTTCTTC
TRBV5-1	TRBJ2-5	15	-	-	CASKNPDFGQETQYF	TGCGCCAGCAAAAATCCGGACTTTGGGCAAGAGACCCAGTACTTC
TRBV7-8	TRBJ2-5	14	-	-	CASRKRGIEETQYF	TGTGCCAGCAGGAAACGGGGGATAGAAGAGACCCAGTACTTC
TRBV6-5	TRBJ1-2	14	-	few	CASSQGTENYGYTF	TGTGCCAGCAGTCAAGGGACCGAAAACTATGGCTACACCTTC
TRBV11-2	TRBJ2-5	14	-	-	CASSLDPKNNEQYF	TGTGCCAGCAGCTTAGATCCTAAAAACAATGAGCAGTACTTC